This T cell receptor beta chain was captured by sequencing in a study of Graves' ophthalmopathy and Graves' hyperthyroidism. Study-level points and caveats: With about 71% sensitivity and around 79% specificity, the model predicted ophthalmopathy progression.

CDR3 length: 14 residues. The germline gives CDR1 MNHNS, CDR2 SASEGT. Trimming stripped 9 bases from V and 4 bases from J, with 15 bases between. With respect to this clonotype: Its cognate antigen is unknown.

TCR beta CDR3 regions were amplified from RNA transcripts. The library came from an HTBI-primed first-round RT-PCR and a second-round multiplex PCR. TCRdb recomputed calls from the multiplex PCR reads with MiXCR, one row per CDR3 protein. Here the sample spans roughly 700,000 distinct CDR3 sequences, roughly two fifths being singletons. Other autoimmune diseases, uncontrolled infections, pregnancy or lactation excluded patients from enrollment. The chain links TRBV6-1 to TRBJ2-2; perhaps TRBD1 as D (5 bases). The sequence derives from an adult man with Graves' ophthalmopathy. The specimen was peripheral blood. The CDR3, as DNA: TGTGCCAGTAGGTCTGGGGCTTTCACCGGGGAGCTGTTTTTT. Translated, it gives CASRSGAFTGELFF.